Listed here is a single TCR beta chain. Its antigen remains unidentified. Compared with germline, one end of the junction differs, possibly owing to a read error. The data derive from a study of vaccination and CD4 T cells after COVID-19 (dated by TCRdb to about 2022). Some background on the complete study: SARS-CoV-2 positivity had been established in the convalescent patients by nasal swab PCR, and mild disease was recorded in under ten of these patients and severe disease in one. The convalescent cohort included six males and four females, with two Hispanic individuals, seven Caucasians, two Asians and one multiracial person. Participants received two doses of either the Pfizer-BioNTech BNT162b2 vaccine (n=8) or the Moderna mRNA-1273 vaccine (n=2). Post-COVID blood samples from convalescent patients were collected a median of around 110 days after diagnosis, with a range of roughly 30 to 161 days. Post-vaccine blood samples were obtained a median of around 74 days after the second vaccine dose, with a range of roughly 12 to 250 days. The spike-specific CD4+ TCR repertoire was compared before and after mRNA vaccination in nine to ten COVID-19 convalescent patients and a handful of infection-naive healthy vaccine recipients. Points the paper makes about the study in general: Although the median number of SARS-CoV-2-reactive clonotypes went up from 21 after infection to 38 after vaccination, the increase was not significant. In convalescent patients, a median approximately 90% of post-vaccine SARS-CoV-2-reactive clones were detected only after vaccination, suggesting vaccine-specific priming. Relatively few convalescent patients were included in the study, and early timepoints after natural infection were not analyzed. Nearly all vaccine-specific clones in convalescent patients (304 of 307) were mono-reactive for SARS-CoV-2 spike rather than cross-reactive with common cold coronaviruses.

The method was PCR. Instrument used: Illumina iSeq 100. From the authors' description of their analysis: Non-productive sequences were filtered out, and CDR3s that did not start with C, did not end with F or W, or were shorter than 7 amino acids were discarded. Levenshtein distances (stringdist) and unrooted phylogenetic trees (ape) in R version 3.6.1 were used to assess CDR3 homology. In-frame beta chains were kept once TCRdb had trimmed the public reads at Q25 with fastp and called clones with MiXCR. Each entry merges the rows of one CDR3 protein and shows their most common DNA and genes. Here the V and J calls rest on TCRdb's processing, not on the authors' analysis. The sample table records around 21,000 distinct CDR3 sequences; roughly 63% of these occur just once. The ten largest clones capture roughly 1.1% of the sample. Positive SARS-CoV-2 PCR tests in the convalescent patients dated from March to December 2020, before Alpha, Beta and Delta variants emerged in the United States. Ficoll-Paque Plus gradient centrifugation was used to isolate PBMCs from whole blood, and the isolated PBMCs were then either used fresh or cryopreserved at -140C.

The germline V gene (reference sequence) provides CDR1 SGHAT and CDR2 FQDESV. There are 14 amino acids in the CDR3, from cysteine to phenylalanine inclusive. The retained sequence is limited to the CDR3, 42 bases, with the frame set at the first base. This receptor was taken from a human donor who had recovered from COVID-19. The V and J segments used are TRBV11-1 and TRBJ2-7; the junction holds 10 bases that match TRBD1. The specimen was CD4+ T cells from blood, collected after SARS-CoV-2 vaccination. The DNA sequence is as follows: TGTACCAGCAGCTTGGGGACAGGGGCTTACGAGCAGTACTTC. It encodes CTSSLGTGAYEQYF.